The next 32 T cell receptor beta chains were all read from a single sample in a study of T cell responses to AZD1222 COVID-19 vaccine. The table came from immunoSEQ multiplex PCR; TCRdb's copy has only in-frame clones and leaves some out. The table lists about 120,000 clones, more than 75% of them singletons, with approximately 3.4% in the top ten. Sequencing used peripheral blood, obtained 28 days after the second AZD1222 dose. The receptors were gathered from an adult who received the AZD1222 COVID-19 vaccine.

The chain uses TRBV4-3 and TRBJ2-6; D ambiguous. Germline V lookup: CDR1 LGHNA, CDR2 YSLEER. CDR3 length equals 17 residues. V was cut by 1 base and J by 0 bases, with 10 bases left in between. CDR3 protein: CASSQAWWGSGANVLTF. The CDR3 DNA sequence: TGCGCCAGCAGCCAAGCCTGGTGGGGCTCTGGGGCCAACGTCCTGACTTTC.

This rearrangement joins TRBV4-3 to TRBJ2-7, with D possibly TRBD2 on 6 matching bases. Trimming took off 0 bases at V and 5 bases at J, with 14 bases between the two ends. The CDR3 is 15 residues long. Per the germline V gene, CDR1 is LGHNA and CDR2 is YSLEER. The CDR3 reads CASSQDSGVRNEQYF. The CDR3, as DNA: TGCGCCAGCAGCCAAGATTCGGGGGTTAGGAACGAGCAGTACTTC.

V gene TRBV27 combines with J gene TRBJ1-1; weak D call: TRBD1 (6 bases). Germline V gives CDR1 MNHEY, CDR2 SMNVEV (reference sequence). The ends were cut back, 6 bases at V and 2 bases at J, with 16 bases in the middle. This CDR3 is 15 amino acids long. The CDR3, as DNA: TGTGCCAGCAGCCCGGGTGGGGGGCCAAACACTGAAGCTTTCTTT. Its translation: CASSPGGGPNTEAFF.

The chain recombines TRBV28 with TRBJ2-5; 11 bases align to TRBD2. There are 15 residues in the CDR3. CDR1 is MDHEN and CDR2 is SYDVKM in the germline V gene. V was clipped by 4 bases and J by 5 bases; unmatched bases: 6. The CDR3 protein is CASSYIAGGLETQYF. The CDR3, as DNA: TGTGCCAGCAGTTATATAGCGGGAGGGCTGGAGACCCAGTACTTC.

This clone is a singleton in its sample. The V and J genes are TRBV9 and TRBJ1-2, with D possibly TRBD1 on 6 matching bases. Germline CDR1 reads SGDLS; CDR2 reads YYNGEE. This CDR3 has 15 amino acids. V dropped 4 bases and J dropped 6 bases, with 19 bases sitting between them. CDR3 region: CASSSVERGADGYTF. The CDR3 DNA reads TGTGCCAGCAGCAGCGTAGAGCGGGGGGCGGATGGCTACACCTTC.

The chain combines TRBV25-1 with TRBJ1-2; TRBD1 aligns across 10 bases. This CDR3 contains 15 residues. The germline V gene encodes CDR1 MGHDK and CDR2 SYGVNS. With 4 bases clipped from V and 8 bases from J, the junction kept 10 bases outside the gene matches. The CDR3 bases are TGTGCCAGCAGTGCAACCGGGACAGGGGTGATCGGCTACACCTTC. It yields the protein CASSATGTGVIGYTF.

A note on this clone: Other nucleotide sequences in the sample specify the same CDR3. The chain couples TRBV28 to TRBJ1-2, with a weak D call TRBD1 (5 bases). This CDR3 is 12 amino acids long. V was pared by 6 bases and J by 2 bases, with 7 bases between. The germline CDR1 and CDR2 sequences are MDHEN and SYDVKM. The chain's CDR3 is CASSPGNYGYTF. DNA of the CDR3: TGTGCCAGCAGCCCAGGGAACTATGGCTACACCTTC.

This sequence joins TRBV6-2 or TRBV6-3 and TRBJ1-2; the D is unclear. This CDR3 region has 15 residues. CDR1 and CDR2 from the germline V gene are MNHEY and SVGEGT. V lost 0 bases and J 2 bases, leaving 10 bases between the germline ends. Here the CDR3 reads CASSYSRASNYGYTF. DNA for the CDR3: TGTGCCAGCAGTTACTCGAGGGCCTCGAACTATGGCTACACCTTC.

The V gene is TRBV7-8, the J gene TRBJ1-4; no reliable D call. The V end was cut by 2 bases, the J end by 3 bases, with 13 bases between. Germline-derived CDR1 and CDR2 are SGHVS and FQNEAQ. The CDR3 covers 16 residues. CDR3 loop: CASSLHTASSNEKLFF. Here the CDR3 DNA reads TGTGCCAGCAGCTTACATACAGCTTCTTCTAATGAAAAACTGTTTTTT.

This clone was counted only a few times. The J gene is TRBJ2-7, the V gene TRBV18; 10 bases align to TRBD1. Trimming cost V 5 bases and J 5 bases; bases outside gene matches: 12. This CDR3 has 16 residues. Germline CDR1 and CDR2: KGHSH and LQKENI. The DNA of the CDR3 is TGTGCCAGCTCAAGGCTATCGACAGGGGGCGCCGACGAGCAGTACTTC. This encodes CASSRLSTGGADEQYF.

This clone was seen only a few times. The chain is built from TRBV9 and TRBJ2-1; D is ambiguous. Germline CDR1 SGDLS, CDR2 YYNGEE. This CDR3 contains 12 residues. Trimming took off 3 bases at V and 6 bases at J, with 7 bases between the two ends. The CDR3 sequence is CASSAISNEQFF. In DNA form, the CDR3 reads TGTGCCAGCAGCGCCATATCCAATGAGCAGTTCTTC.

The chain employs TRBV14 and TRBJ1-1, with no clear D. Trimming cost V 0 bases and J 5 bases, with 7 bases left between them. The CDR3 has 13 amino acids. The germline V gene encodes CDR1 SGHDN and CDR2 FVKESK. The CDR3 sequence is CASSQDLRTEAFF. The CDR3 nucleotides are TGTGCCAGCAGCCAAGATCTGCGGACTGAAGCTTTCTTT.

The V gene is TRBV2, the J gene TRBJ2-2; a possible D gene is TRBD2 (6 bases). V lost 10 bases, J lost 0 bases, and 15 bases lay in between. CDR3 size: 15 residues. CDR1 and CDR2 (germline): SNHLY, FYNNEI. The CDR3 is CATSRVAANTGELFF. For the CDR3, the DNA is TGTGCCACCTCCCGGGTAGCGGCGAACACCGGGGAGCTGTTTTTT.

The chain couples TRBV6-5 to TRBJ1-1; D gene uncertain. CDR1 MNHEY and CDR2 SVGAGI come from the germline V gene. With 8 bases removed from V and 3 bases from J, the gap between germline ends came to 13 bases. This CDR3 has 13 residues. The CDR3 loop reads CASGSAVYTEAFF. CDR3 nucleotide sequence: TGTGCCAGCGGGTCAGCGGTCTACACTGAAGCTTTCTTT.

CDR3 in amino acids: CAWSVYTEAFF. CDR3 DNA sequence: TGTGCCTGGAGTGTGTACACTGAAGCTTTCTTT. V is TRBV30 and J is TRBJ1-1; no firm D call. The germline CDR1 and CDR2 sequences are GTSNPN and SVGIG (reference sequence). V gave up 0 bases and J gave up 3 bases, with 2 bases separating them. The CDR3 spans 11 residues. Full variable domain (outside the CDR3, taken from reference TRBV30 and TRBJ1-1): SQTIHQWPATLVQPVGSPLSLECTVEGTSNPNLYWYRQAAGRGLQLLFYSVGIGQISSEVPQNLSASRPQDRQFILSSKKLLLSDSGFYLCAWSVYTEAFFGQGTRLTVV.

This rearrangement joins TRBV4-3 to TRBJ1-1; D is unresolved. This CDR3 contains 15 residues. The V gene's germline CDR1 is LGHNA and CDR2 YSLEER. The germline V and J ends were trimmed by 0 bases and 0 bases, with 8 bases remaining between them. CDR3 region: CASSQDVGMNTEAFF. The DNA for the CDR3 is TGCGCCAGCAGCCAAGACGTCGGGATGAACACTGAAGCTTTCTTT.

The chain is built from TRBV4-2 and TRBJ1-5; 11 positions match TRBD1. This CDR3 has 18 residues. Unmatched junction bases numbered 8, after V lost 1 base and J lost 3 bases. Per the germline V gene, CDR1 is LGHNA and CDR2 is YNFKEQ. The CDR3 spells CASSQGTGGADTNQPQHF. CDR3 nucleotide sequence: TGTGCCAGCAGCCAAGGGACAGGGGGCGCGGATACCAATCAGCCCCAGCATTTT.

Here the CDR3 DNA reads TGTGCCAGCAGTTACTACGACAGGGGACTCTACGAGCAGTACTTC. Protein: CASSYYDRGLYEQYF. The chain couples TRBV6-5 to TRBJ2-7; 8 positions agree with TRBD1. V gave up 1 base and J gave up 3 bases; unmatched junction bases: 5. This CDR3 is 15 amino acids long. In germline, CDR1 is MNHEY, CDR2 SVGAGI.

CDR3 region: CASSSYTIMTTDTQYF. CDR3 DNA: TGTGCCAGCAGTTCCTACACTATCATGACCACAGATACGCAGTATTTT. The rearrangement uses TRBV28 and TRBJ2-3, with unresolved D. Per germline, CDR1 MDHEN and CDR2 SYDVKM. The germline V and J ends were trimmed by 4 bases and 2 bases, with 16 bases remaining between them. This CDR3 spans 16 amino acids. Drawing the rest from reference TRBV28 and TRBJ2-3, the complete variable domain is DVKVTQSSRYLVKRTGEKVFLECVQDMDHENMFWYRQDPGLGLRLIYFSYDVKMKEKGDIPEGYSVSREKKERFSLILESASTNQTSMYLCASSSYTIMTTDTQYFGPGTRLTVL.

This clone showed up just once. V is TRBV6-5 and J is TRBJ2-5; TRBD2 is a possible D gene (5 bases). Trimming took 8 bases from V and 2 from J, leaving 12 bases between them. The CDR3 is 13 amino acids. Germline V gene data show CDR1 as MNHEY and CDR2 as SVGAGI. The CDR3 loop reads CASASRPQETQYF. DNA for the CDR3: TGTGCCAGCGCTAGCAGACCTCAAGAGACCCAGTACTTC.

This clone was observed once. This chain links TRBV28 with TRBJ2-3, with 10 nucleotides matching TRBD2. The CDR3 loop spans 17 amino acids. The V gene end was trimmed by 6 bases and the J gene end by 2 bases; junction bases not matched to a gene: 11. The germline CDR1 and CDR2 sequences are MDHEN and SYDVKM. This chain's CDR3 is CASSVDSGGQYTDTQYF. For the CDR3, the DNA is TGTGCCAGCAGCGTAGATAGCGGGGGGCAATACACAGATACGCAGTATTTT.

Written as DNA, the CDR3 is TGTGCCAGCAGCTCGGACCGTAATTCACCCCTCCACTTT. Encoded protein: CASSSDRNSPLHF. V usage is TRBV7-3 and J usage is TRBJ1-6; no definite D call. The germline gives CDR1 SGHTA, CDR2 FQGTGA. Trimming pared 4 bases from V and 6 bases from J, leaving 7 bases between. The CDR3 is 13 residues long.

This chain uses TRBV19 with TRBJ1-2; 7 nucleotides match TRBD1. The CDR3 is made up of 16 amino acids. The germline V gene has CDR1 LNHDA and CDR2 SQIVND (reference sequence). V gave up 7 bases and J gave up 4 bases; unmatched junction bases: 15. The CDR3 DNA sequence: TGTGCCAGTAAGCGATTCCGACAGGGCAATGTCTATGGCTACACCTTC. As protein: CASKRFRQGNVYGYTF.

This sequence joins TRBV6-5 and TRBJ1-6, with a tentative D call TRBD1 (6 bases). V was clipped by 0 bases and J by 10 bases, with 13 bases between them. Germline V gives CDR1 MNHEY, CDR2 SVGAGI. The CDR3 covers 15 residues. CDR3 protein: CASSYSKGVRSPLHF. In nucleotides, the CDR3 is TGTGCCAGCAGTTACTCGAAGGGGGTCAGGTCACCCCTCCACTTT.

This clone has only one observation. The V gene is TRBV4-3, the J gene TRBJ2-7, with 9 bases identical to TRBD1. Germline-derived CDR1 and CDR2 are LGHNA and YSLEER. J was trimmed by 5 bases and V by 1 base; bases with no gene match: 6. The CDR3 covers 15 residues. CDR3 nucleotides: TGCGCCAGCAGCCAAGTTGGGACAGGGTGGGACGAGCAGTACTTC. Protein product: CASSQVGTGWDEQYF.

The chain couples TRBV9 to TRBJ2-7, with D possibly being TRBD1 (5 bases). The CDR3 totals 16 residues. CDR1 is SGDLS and CDR2 is YYNGEE in the germline V gene. V dropped 0 bases and J dropped 3 bases, with 16 bases sitting between them. CDR3 sequence (DNA): TGTGCCAGCAGCGTAGGGGGATGGGGCGCTGACTACGAGCAGTACTTC. Residues: CASSVGGWGADYEQYF.

This chain links TRBV7-9 with TRBJ1-5, with a possible D match to TRBD1 (5 bases). The CDR3 loop spans 16 amino acids. Germline V gene sequence: CDR1 SEHNR, CDR2 FQNEAQ (reference sequence). V gave up 3 bases and J gave up 2 bases, with 14 bases separating them. CDR3 bases: TGTGCCAGCAGCTTGGGGCCGGGGGACGGCAATCAGCCCCAGCATTTT. It yields the protein CASSLGPGDGNQPQHF.

V is TRBV7-2 and J is TRBJ2-2; TRBD2 matches 9 bases. V shed 5 bases and J 4 bases; nucleotides not matched to a gene: 14. CDR1 is SGHTA, CDR2 FQGNSA, per germline. This CDR3 has 18 residues. For the CDR3, the DNA is TGTGCCAGCAGCCCCAGGCGGGGGGGCGTCGTTCTCACCGGGGAGCTGTTTTTT. Encoded protein: CASSPRRGGVVLTGELFF.

This chain connects TRBV5-1 to TRBJ2-7, with 8 nucleotides matching TRBD1. This CDR3 is built from 14 residues. Germline V gene sequence: CDR1 SGHRS, CDR2 YFSETQ. With 0 bases clipped from V and 5 bases from J, the junction kept 4 bases outside the gene matches. In DNA form, the CDR3 reads TGCGCCAGCAGCTTGGCCCAGGGGGCGAACGAGCAGTACTTC. Its protein product is CASSLAQGANEQYF.

This clone was seen only a few times. The chain has TRBV18 and TRBJ2-7; D gene ambiguous. Trimming shortened V by 5 bases and J by 0 bases, and 14 bases separated the two germline ends. There are 15 residues in the CDR3. The germline V gene has CDR1 KGHSH and CDR2 LQKENI. CDR3 sequence reads: CASSYQRADSYEQYF. The CDR3, as DNA: TGTGCCAGCTCATACCAGCGCGCAGACTCCTACGAGCAGTACTTC.

The chain combines TRBV19 with TRBJ1-6; the D is unclear. Trimming stripped 7 bases from V and 3 bases from J, with 10 bases between. Per the germline V gene, CDR1 is LNHDA and CDR2 is SQIVND (reference sequence). The CDR3 runs to 14 residues. The DNA of the CDR3 is TGTGCCAGTAAGGCACCAAGCTATAATTCACCCCTCCACTTT. As protein: CASKAPSYNSPLHF.

This clone was seen only once. This rearrangement joins TRBV4-3 to TRBJ2-7; D call uncertain. Trimming stripped 2 bases from V and 1 base from J, with 9 bases between. Germline lookup yields CDR1 LGHNA and CDR2 YSLEER. The CDR3 totals 14 residues. CDR3 protein: CASSQQDGSYEQYF. CDR3 DNA sequence: TGCGCCAGCAGCCAACAGGACGGGTCCTACGAGCAGTACTTC.